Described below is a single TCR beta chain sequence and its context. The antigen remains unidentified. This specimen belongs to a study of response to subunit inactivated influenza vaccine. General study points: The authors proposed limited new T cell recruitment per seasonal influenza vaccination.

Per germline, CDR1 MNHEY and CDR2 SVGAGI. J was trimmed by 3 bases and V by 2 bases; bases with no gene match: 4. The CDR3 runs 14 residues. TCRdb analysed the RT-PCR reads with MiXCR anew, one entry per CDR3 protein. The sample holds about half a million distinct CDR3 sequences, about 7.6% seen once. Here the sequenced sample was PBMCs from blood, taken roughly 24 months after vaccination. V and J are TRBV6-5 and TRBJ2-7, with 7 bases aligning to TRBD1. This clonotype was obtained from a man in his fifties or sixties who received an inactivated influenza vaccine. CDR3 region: CASSYGTENYEQYF. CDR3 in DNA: TGTGCCAGCAGTTACGGGACAGAAAACTACGAGCAGTACTTC.